The rows below give T cell receptor beta chains drawn from one sample of a study of cytomegalovirus exposure and HLA in healthy donors. Measured with immunoSEQ multiplex PCR; TCRdb has only the in-frame clones, and not every one. The table shows some 110,000 clones, with just over 65% occurring only once. The sequenced sample was PBMCs. These receptors came from a man between 18 and 35 years old in good health and CMV-seronegative. Both conserved end residues are part of each CDR3. D genes are given only for firm matches. A row's size may be missing; if present it is once, few, many or a size class.

cdr3_nt: TGTGCCAGTAGTCTGCTAGCGGGTGTCACCGGGGAGCTGTTTTTT
cdr3_aa: CASSLLAGVTGELFF
clone_size: .
v_call: TRBV19
j_call: TRBJ2-2
d_call: TRBD2

cdr3_nt: TGTGCCAGCAGTCCGACAGGGCAAGAGACCCAGTACTTC
cdr3_aa: CASSPTGQETQYF
clone_size: .
v_call: TRBV5-6
j_call: TRBJ2-5
d_call: TRBD1

cdr3_nt: TGCAGCGTTGTCGGGTCTAGCGGGAGTAGCTACAATGAGCAGTTCTTC
cdr3_aa: CSVVGSSGSSYNEQFF
clone_size: .
v_call: TRBV29-1
j_call: TRBJ2-1
d_call: TRBD2

cdr3_nt: TGTGCCAGCAGCCAACCCCGTATTGGGAGGGACACTGAAGCTTTCTTT
cdr3_aa: CASSQPRIGRDTEAFF
clone_size: .
v_call: TRBV7-8
j_call: TRBJ1-1
d_call: .

cdr3_nt: TGTGCCAGCAGGCCCCGGGACCCTAGCGCCCACGGAGATACGCAGTATTTT
cdr3_aa: CASRPRDPSAHGDTQYF
clone_size: .
v_call: TRBV2
j_call: TRBJ2-3
d_call: .

cdr3_nt: TGTGCCATCAGTGACTGGCAGGGGAGCAATCAGCCCCAGCATTTT
cdr3_aa: CAISDWQGSNQPQHF
clone_size: .
v_call: TRBV10-3
j_call: TRBJ1-5
d_call: .

cdr3_nt: TGTGCCAGCAGTGCAAGGTTACTAAACACCGGGGAGCTGTTTTTT
cdr3_aa: CASSARLLNTGELFF
clone_size: .
v_call: TRBV25-1
j_call: TRBJ2-2
d_call: .

cdr3_nt: TGTGCCAGTAGGGACAGGGGCTCTGGGGCCAACGTCCTGACTTTC
cdr3_aa: CASRDRGSGANVLTF
clone_size: .
v_call: TRBV19
j_call: TRBJ2-6
d_call: TRBD1

cdr3_nt: TGTGCCACCAGCATACGGACTAGCGGGACTAGCACAGATACGCAGTATTTT
cdr3_aa: CATSIRTSGTSTDTQYF
clone_size: once
v_call: TRBV15
j_call: TRBJ2-3
d_call: TRBD2

cdr3_nt: TGTGCCAGCATCCCGGCGGGGGGTGGGAACACTGAAGCTTTCTTT
cdr3_aa: CASIPAGGGNTEAFF
clone_size: few
v_call: TRBV28
j_call: TRBJ1-1
d_call: .

cdr3_nt: TGTGCCAGCCTACAGGGACAGGGACAAGAGACCCAGTACTTC
cdr3_aa: CASLQGQGQETQYF
clone_size: .
v_call: TRBV2
j_call: TRBJ2-5
d_call: TRBD1

cdr3_nt: TGTGCCAGCAGTTACGGACAGTATGATGGCTACACCTTC
cdr3_aa: CASSYGQYDGYTF
clone_size: few
v_call: TRBV6-5
j_call: TRBJ1-2
d_call: .

cdr3_nt: TGTGCCAGCAGAGGACTAGCGGGAGGTTTCTCCTACAATGAGCAGTTCTTC
cdr3_aa: CASRGLAGGFSYNEQFF
clone_size: few
v_call: TRBV7-9
j_call: TRBJ2-1
d_call: TRBD2

cdr3_nt: TGTGCCAGCAGCTTAAGCGTATTAACCGGGGAGCTGTTTTTT
cdr3_aa: CASSLSVLTGELFF
clone_size: .
v_call: TRBV7-2
j_call: TRBJ2-2
d_call: .

cdr3_nt: TGTGCCAGCAGCCCAAACAGTCAGGGGAATCAGCCCCAGCATTTT
cdr3_aa: CASSPNSQGNQPQHF
clone_size: .
v_call: TRBV11-2
j_call: TRBJ1-5
d_call: .

cdr3_nt: TGTGCCAGCTCACTCCGAGGCGACAGCTATGGCTACACCTTC
cdr3_aa: CASSLRGDSYGYTF
clone_size: .
v_call: TRBV18
j_call: TRBJ1-2
d_call: .

cdr3_nt: TGTGCCAGCAGATTCGGACAGGGAGCCCAAGAGACCCAGTACTTC
cdr3_aa: CASRFGQGAQETQYF
clone_size: .
v_call: TRBV7-2
j_call: TRBJ2-5
d_call: TRBD1

cdr3_nt: TGTGCCCGCAGGGGGGGACTGGGCGGATTTTACAATGAGCAGTTCTTC
cdr3_aa: CARRGGLGGFYNEQFF
clone_size: .
v_call: TRBV2
j_call: TRBJ2-1
d_call: .

cdr3_nt: TGTGCCAGCGGACTAGCGGGGGGGCATAATACGCAGTATTTT
cdr3_aa: CASGLAGGHNTQYF
clone_size: few
v_call: TRBV6-6
j_call: TRBJ2-3
d_call: TRBD2

cdr3_nt: TGCGCCAGCAGCTTGGTCGGGACAGGGGGTGAAAAACTGTTTTTT
cdr3_aa: CASSLVGTGGEKLFF
clone_size: few
v_call: TRBV5-1
j_call: TRBJ1-4
d_call: TRBD1

cdr3_nt: TGTGCCAGCAGTTCGGGACTAGCGGGCATTCAAGAGACCCAGTACTTC
cdr3_aa: CASSSGLAGIQETQYF
clone_size: .
v_call: TRBV28
j_call: TRBJ2-5
d_call: TRBD2

cdr3_nt: TGTGCCAGCAGTTCTCCCGGGAGCCCCTACGAGCAGTACTTC
cdr3_aa: CASSSPGSPYEQYF
clone_size: few
v_call: TRBV27
j_call: TRBJ2-7
d_call: .

cdr3_nt: TGTGCCAGCAGTGGACAGGGCCGCATCCCCCTCGAGCAGTACTTC
cdr3_aa: CASSGQGRIPLEQYF
clone_size: .
v_call: TRBV6-1
j_call: TRBJ2-7
d_call: TRBD1

cdr3_nt: TGTGCCAGCAGTTTAATAGATGAGCAGTTCTTC
cdr3_aa: CASSLIDEQFF
clone_size: .
v_call: TRBV28
j_call: TRBJ2-1
d_call: .

cdr3_nt: TGTGCCAGCTCACCGGGGGGTCTGGAGACCCAGTACTTC
cdr3_aa: CASSPGGLETQYF
clone_size: .
v_call: TRBV18
j_call: TRBJ2-5
d_call: .

cdr3_nt: TGTGCCAGCAGTGACAGGGGGATTGGGACCCAGTACTTC
cdr3_aa: CASSDRGIGTQYF
clone_size: .
v_call: TRBV27
j_call: TRBJ2-5
d_call: TRBD1

cdr3_nt: TGTGCCAGCAGCCGCGAGGGGGCTGACACAGATACGCAGTATTTT
cdr3_aa: CASSREGADTDTQYF
clone_size: .
v_call: TRBV6-5
j_call: TRBJ2-3
d_call: TRBD1

cdr3_nt: TGTGCCAGCAGTGACGTAGGAACGGGGGGGCCACATACGCAGTATTTT
cdr3_aa: CASSDVGTGGPHTQYF
clone_size: .
v_call: TRBV2
j_call: TRBJ2-3
d_call: TRBD2

cdr3_nt: TGTGCCAGCAGTTTGTTAGGGACATATGGCTACACCTTC
cdr3_aa: CASSLLGTYGYTF
clone_size: few
v_call: TRBV27
j_call: TRBJ1-2
d_call: .

cdr3_nt: TGTGCCAGCAGCTTGGCTACAGATACGCAGTATTTT
cdr3_aa: CASSLATDTQYF
clone_size: .
v_call: TRBV5-6
j_call: TRBJ2-3
d_call: .

cdr3_nt: TGCGCCAGCAGCTTGCCCGGTCTCGAGCTTCAAGAGACCCAGTACTTC
cdr3_aa: CASSLPGLELQETQYF
clone_size: .
v_call: TRBV5-1
j_call: TRBJ2-5
d_call: .

cdr3_nt: TGTGCCAGCAGCTCCCTGCGGGGACGGACAATAGGGGTCTATGGCTACACCTTC
cdr3_aa: CASSSLRGRTIGVYGYTF
clone_size: .
v_call: TRBV11-2
j_call: TRBJ1-2
d_call: .

cdr3_nt: TGCGCCAGCAGCCAAGATTTGGGCAGGGGAAATGAGCAGTTCTTC
cdr3_aa: CASSQDLGRGNEQFF
clone_size: .
v_call: TRBV4-3
j_call: TRBJ2-1
d_call: .

cdr3_nt: TGTGCCAGCAGTGAAGGTACTCGCCAGCCCCAGCATTTT
cdr3_aa: CASSEGTRQPQHF
clone_size: once
v_call: TRBV6-1
j_call: TRBJ1-5
d_call: .

cdr3_nt: TGTGCCAGCAGTTGGACAGGGGGCTTGATGAACACTGAAGCTTTCTTT
cdr3_aa: CASSWTGGLMNTEAFF
clone_size: .
v_call: TRBV6-5
j_call: TRBJ1-1
d_call: TRBD1

cdr3_nt: TGTGCCAGCAGTTCCTCACGGGACATCATGAACACTGAAGCTTTCTTT
cdr3_aa: CASSSSRDIMNTEAFF
clone_size: once
v_call: TRBV28
j_call: TRBJ1-1
d_call: .

cdr3_nt: TGTGCCAGCAGCGTGGGAGGGGAGTTGAACACTGAAGCTTTCTTT
cdr3_aa: CASSVGGELNTEAFF
clone_size: .
v_call: TRBV9
j_call: TRBJ1-1
d_call: .

cdr3_nt: TGTGCCAGCAGCCCGGGGACTAGCGGGAAGAGGGACGAGCAGTACTTC
cdr3_aa: CASSPGTSGKRDEQYF
clone_size: .
v_call: TRBV7-2
j_call: TRBJ2-7
d_call: TRBD2

cdr3_nt: TGTGCCAGTCACTTTTCAGGGGAAAAACTGTTTTTT
cdr3_aa: CASHFSGEKLFF
clone_size: .
v_call: TRBV19
j_call: TRBJ1-4
d_call: .

cdr3_nt: TGTGCCAGCAGCGTCGACAGGGGCGAGCAGTACTTC
cdr3_aa: CASSVDRGEQYF
clone_size: .
v_call: TRBV2
j_call: TRBJ2-7
d_call: TRBD1

cdr3_nt: TGTGCCAGCCCAAATGAAAAACTGTTTTTT
cdr3_aa: CASPNEKLFF
clone_size: .
v_call: TRBV27
j_call: TRBJ1-4
d_call: .